This T cell receptor beta chain was recorded in a study of T cells after yellow fever vaccination. Looking at the study overall: Any fraction with a low cell number was prepared using SMART-Seq v4 Ultra Low Input. Study observations and caveats: Reappearance after the booster was seen for most primary-vaccination clones, at 95% to 98% CD4 and 70% to 90% CD8.

A 5'RACE template-switching step, the method used to make TCR cDNA, added a universal primer site and UMIs. In TCRdb, the 5' RACE reads were re-called with MiXCR into one record per CDR3 protein. The top ten hold under 20% of the sample, which has about 240,000 distinct CDR3 sequences, about 3.9% seen once. This clonotype was seen repeatedly, ten times or more. What it recognizes is unknown. The CDR3 consists of 15 residues. Trimming stripped 5 bases from V and 5 bases from J, with 18 bases between. Germline V CDR1 and CDR2: MNHNY, SVGAGI (reference sequence). Sequencing was performed on PBMCs, taken 15 days after the yellow fever booster vaccination. The TCR originated in a man between 18 and 35 years old who received the YFV17D yellow fever vaccine. V gene TRBV6-6 combines with J gene TRBJ1-1; D is undetermined. Here the CDR3 DNA reads TGTGCCAGCAGTGAGACCCCGGGAACCCCGACTGAAGCTTTCTTT. As protein: CASSETPGTPTEAFF.